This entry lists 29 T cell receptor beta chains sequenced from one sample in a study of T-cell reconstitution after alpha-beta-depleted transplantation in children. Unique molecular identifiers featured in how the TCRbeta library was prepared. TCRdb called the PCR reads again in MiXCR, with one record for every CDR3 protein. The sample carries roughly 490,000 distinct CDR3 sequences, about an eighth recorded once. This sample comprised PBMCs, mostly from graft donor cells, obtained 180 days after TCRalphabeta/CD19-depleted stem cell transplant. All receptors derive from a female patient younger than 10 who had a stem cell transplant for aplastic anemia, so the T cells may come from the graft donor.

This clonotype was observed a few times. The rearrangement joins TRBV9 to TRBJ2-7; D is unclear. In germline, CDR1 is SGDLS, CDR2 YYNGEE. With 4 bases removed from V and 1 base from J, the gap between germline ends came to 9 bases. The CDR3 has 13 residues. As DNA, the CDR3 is TGTGCCAGCAGCCCCAACCCTTCCTACGAGCAGTACTTC. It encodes CASSPNPSYEQYF. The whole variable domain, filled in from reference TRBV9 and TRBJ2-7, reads DSGVTQTPKHLITATGQRVTLRCSPRSGDLSVYWYQQSLDQGLQFLIQYYNGEERAKGNILERFSAQQFPDLHSELNLSSLELGDSALYFCASSPNPSYEQYFGPGTRLTVT.

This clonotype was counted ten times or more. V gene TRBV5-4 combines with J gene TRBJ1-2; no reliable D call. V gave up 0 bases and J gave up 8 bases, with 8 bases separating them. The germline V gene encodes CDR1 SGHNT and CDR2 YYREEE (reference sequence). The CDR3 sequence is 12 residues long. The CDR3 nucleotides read TGTGCCAGCAGCTTGGGCGCTGGGGGCTACACCTTC. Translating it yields CASSLGAGGYTF. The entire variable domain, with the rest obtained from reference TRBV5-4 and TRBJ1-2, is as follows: ETGVTQSPTHLIKTRGQQVTLRCSSQSGHNTVSWYQQALGQGPQFIFQYYREEENGRGNFPPRFSGLQFPNYSSELNVNALELDDSALYLCASSLGAGGYTFGSGTRLTVV.

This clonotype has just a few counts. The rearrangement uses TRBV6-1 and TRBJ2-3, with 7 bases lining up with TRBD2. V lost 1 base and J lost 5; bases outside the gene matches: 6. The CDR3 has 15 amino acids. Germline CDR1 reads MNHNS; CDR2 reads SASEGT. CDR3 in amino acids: CASSEERTRRDTQYF. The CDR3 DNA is TGTGCCAGCAGTGAAGAAAGGACTAGGAGAGATACGCAGTATTTT.

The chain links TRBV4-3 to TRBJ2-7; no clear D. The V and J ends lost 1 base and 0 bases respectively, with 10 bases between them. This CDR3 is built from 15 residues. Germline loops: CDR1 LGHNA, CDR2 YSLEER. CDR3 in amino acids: CASSQVTGNSYEQYF. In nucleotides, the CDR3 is TGCGCCAGCAGCCAAGTGACGGGCAACTCCTACGAGCAGTACTTC.

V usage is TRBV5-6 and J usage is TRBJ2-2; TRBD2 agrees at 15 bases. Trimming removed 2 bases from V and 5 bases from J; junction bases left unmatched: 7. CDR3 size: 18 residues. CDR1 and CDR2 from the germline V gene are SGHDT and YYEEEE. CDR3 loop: CASSLPGLAGGRTGELFF. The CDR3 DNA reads TGTGCCAGCAGCTTACCGGGACTAGCGGGAGGTAGGACCGGGGAGCTGTTTTTT.

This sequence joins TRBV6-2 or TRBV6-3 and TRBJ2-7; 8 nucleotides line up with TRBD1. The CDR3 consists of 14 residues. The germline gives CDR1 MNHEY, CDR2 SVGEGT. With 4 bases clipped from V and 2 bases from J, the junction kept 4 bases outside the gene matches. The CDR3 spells CASSSAGGTYEQYF. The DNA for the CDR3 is TGTGCCAGCAGTTCGGCAGGGGGCACCTACGAGCAGTACTTC.

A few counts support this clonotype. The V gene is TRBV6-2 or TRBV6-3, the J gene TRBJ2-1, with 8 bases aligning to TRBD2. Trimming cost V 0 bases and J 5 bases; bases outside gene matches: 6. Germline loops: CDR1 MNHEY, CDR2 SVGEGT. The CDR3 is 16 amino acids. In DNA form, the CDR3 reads TGTGCCAGCAGTTACTCGCCCCGGGAGGGCCACAATGAGCAGTTCTTC. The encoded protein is CASSYSPREGHNEQFF.

This chain's CDR3 is CASSPTWQRYSGNTIYF. CDR3 in DNA: TGTGCCAGCAGCCCAACGTGGCAGCGATACTCTGGAAACACCATATATTTT. The chain uses TRBV11-2 and TRBJ1-3, with D uncertain. Deletions cut 5 bases from V and 0 bases from J, with 17 bases between. The CDR3 totals 17 residues. Per the germline V gene, CDR1 is SGHAT and CDR2 is FQNNGV.

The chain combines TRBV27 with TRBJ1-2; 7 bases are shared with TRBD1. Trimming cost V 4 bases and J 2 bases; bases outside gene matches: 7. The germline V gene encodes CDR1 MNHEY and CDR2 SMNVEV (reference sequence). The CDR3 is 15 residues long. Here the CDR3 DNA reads TGTGCCAGCAGTTCCACAGGGGTTGCGAACTATGGCTACACCTTC. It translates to CASSSTGVANYGYTF.

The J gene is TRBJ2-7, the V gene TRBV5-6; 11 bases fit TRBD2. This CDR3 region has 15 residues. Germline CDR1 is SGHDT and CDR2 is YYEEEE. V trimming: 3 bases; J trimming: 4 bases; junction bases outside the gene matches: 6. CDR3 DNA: TGTGCCAGCAGCTCACCCGGGACTAGCGGATACGAGCAGTACGTC. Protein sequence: CASSSPGTSGYEQYV.

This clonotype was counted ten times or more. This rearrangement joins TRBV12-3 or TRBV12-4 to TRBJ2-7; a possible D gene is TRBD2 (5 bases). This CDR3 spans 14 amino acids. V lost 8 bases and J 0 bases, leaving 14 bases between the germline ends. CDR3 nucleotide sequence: TGTGCCAGCCGGGGTCGAGGGTCCTCCTACGAGCAGTACGTC. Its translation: CASRGRGSSYEQYV.

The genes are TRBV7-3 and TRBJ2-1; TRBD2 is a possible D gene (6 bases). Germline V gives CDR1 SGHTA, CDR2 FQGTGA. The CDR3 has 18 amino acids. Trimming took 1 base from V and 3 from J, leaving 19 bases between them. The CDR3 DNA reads TGTGCCAGCAGCTTAATCGGGAGTCCCCCCCAATACTACAATGAGCAGTTCTTC. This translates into CASSLIGSPPQYYNEQFF.

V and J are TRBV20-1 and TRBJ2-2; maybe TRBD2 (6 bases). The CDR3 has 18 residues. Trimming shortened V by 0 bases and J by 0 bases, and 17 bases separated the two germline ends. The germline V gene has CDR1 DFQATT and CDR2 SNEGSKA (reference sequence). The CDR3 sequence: CSARDTFRAGANTGELFF. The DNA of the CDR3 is TGCAGTGCTAGAGATACGTTCAGAGCGGGCGCGAACACCGGGGAGCTGTTTTTT.

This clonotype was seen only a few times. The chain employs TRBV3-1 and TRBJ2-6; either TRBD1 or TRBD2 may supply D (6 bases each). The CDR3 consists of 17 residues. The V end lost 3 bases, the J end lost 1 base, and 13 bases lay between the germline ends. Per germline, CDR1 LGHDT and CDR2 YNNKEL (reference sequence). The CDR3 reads CASSQPTGRSGANVLTF. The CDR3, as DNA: TGTGCCAGCAGCCAGCCTACAGGGAGGTCTGGGGCCAACGTCCTGACTTTC.

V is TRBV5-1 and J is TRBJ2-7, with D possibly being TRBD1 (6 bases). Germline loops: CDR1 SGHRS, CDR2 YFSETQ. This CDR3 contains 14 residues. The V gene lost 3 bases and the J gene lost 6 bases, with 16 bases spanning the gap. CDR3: CASSYYRESGEQYF. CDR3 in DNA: TGCGCCAGCAGCTACTACAGGGAATCCGGCGAGCAGTACTTC.

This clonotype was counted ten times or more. CDR3: CASRAPGLGYGYTF. The CDR3 bases are TGTGCCAGCAGGGCGCCAGGCCTAGGCTATGGCTACACCTTC. This chain uses TRBV6-1 with TRBJ1-2; no reliable D call. Germline loops: CDR1 MNHNS, CDR2 SASEGT. V lost 6 bases to trimming and J lost 4 bases, with 15 bases between them. The length of the CDR3 is 14 residues.

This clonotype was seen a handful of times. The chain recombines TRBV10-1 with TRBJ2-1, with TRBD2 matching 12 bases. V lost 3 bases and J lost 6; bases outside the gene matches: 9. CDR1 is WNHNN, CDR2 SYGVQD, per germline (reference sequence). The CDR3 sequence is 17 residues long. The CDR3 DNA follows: TGCGCCAGCAGTGATCCTAGCGGGAGGGTCGCTCCCAATGAGCAGTTCTTC. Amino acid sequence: CASSDPSGRVAPNEQFF.

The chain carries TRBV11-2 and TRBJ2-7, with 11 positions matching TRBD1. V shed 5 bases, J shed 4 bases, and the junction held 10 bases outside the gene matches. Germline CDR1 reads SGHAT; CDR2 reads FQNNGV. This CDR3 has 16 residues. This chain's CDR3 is CASSHLGQGAVYEQYF. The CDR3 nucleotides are TGTGCCAGCAGCCACCTCGGACAGGGGGCAGTTTACGAGCAGTACTTC.

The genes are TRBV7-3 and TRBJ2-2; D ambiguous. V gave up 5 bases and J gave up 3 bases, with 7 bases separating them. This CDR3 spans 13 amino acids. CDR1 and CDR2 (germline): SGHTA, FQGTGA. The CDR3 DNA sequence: TGTGCCAGCAGCCAGAGGTACACCGGGGAGCTGTTTTTT. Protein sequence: CASSQRYTGELFF.

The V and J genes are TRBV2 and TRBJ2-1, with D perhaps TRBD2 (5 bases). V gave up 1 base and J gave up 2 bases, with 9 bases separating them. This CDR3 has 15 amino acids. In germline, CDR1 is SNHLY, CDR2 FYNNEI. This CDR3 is CASSEGRVAYNEQFF. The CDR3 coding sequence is TGTGCCAGCAGTGAAGGGCGGGTAGCCTACAATGAGCAGTTCTTC.

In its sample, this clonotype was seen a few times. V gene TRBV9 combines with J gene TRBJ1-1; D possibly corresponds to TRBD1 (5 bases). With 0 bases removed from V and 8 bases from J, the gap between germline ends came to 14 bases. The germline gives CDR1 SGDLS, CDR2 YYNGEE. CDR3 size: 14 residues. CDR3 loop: CASSVGEGTLEAFF. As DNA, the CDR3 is TGTGCCAGCAGCGTAGGGGAGGGGACCCTGGAAGCTTTCTTT. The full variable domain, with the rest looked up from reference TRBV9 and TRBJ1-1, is DSGVTQTPKHLITATGQRVTLRCSPRSGDLSVYWYQQSLDQGLQFLIQYYNGEERAKGNILERFSAQQFPDLHSELNLSSLELGDSALYFCASSVGEGTLEAFFGQGTRLTVV.

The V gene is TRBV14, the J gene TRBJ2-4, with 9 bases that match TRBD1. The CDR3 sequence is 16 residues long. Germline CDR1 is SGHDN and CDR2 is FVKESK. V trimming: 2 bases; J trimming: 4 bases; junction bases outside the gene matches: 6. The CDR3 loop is CASSQTGQGPKNIQYF. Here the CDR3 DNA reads TGTGCCAGCAGCCAAACCGGACAGGGGCCAAAAAACATTCAGTACTTC.

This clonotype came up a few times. CDR3 nucleotide sequence: TGCAGCGTTGAGACACACAACACCGGGGAGCTGTTTTTT. It encodes CSVETHNTGELFF. The rearrangement uses TRBV29-1 and TRBJ2-2; D is uncertain. The CDR3 extends over 13 amino acids. The germline V gene has CDR1 SQVTM and CDR2 ANQGSEA. V was clipped by 3 bases and J by 2 bases, with 7 bases between them.

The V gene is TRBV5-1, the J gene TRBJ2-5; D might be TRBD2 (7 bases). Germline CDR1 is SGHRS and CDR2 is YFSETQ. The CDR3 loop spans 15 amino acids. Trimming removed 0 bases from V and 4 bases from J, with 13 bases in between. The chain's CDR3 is CASSLETSRGETQYF. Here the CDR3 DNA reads TGCGCCAGCAGCTTGGAGACTAGCAGGGGAGAGACCCAGTACTTC. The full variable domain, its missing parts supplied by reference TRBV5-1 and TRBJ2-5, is KAGVTQTPRYLIKTRGQQVTLSCSPISGHRSVSWYQQTPGQGLQFLFEYFSETQRNKGNFPGRFSGRQFSNSRSEMNVSTLELGDSALYLCASSLETSRGETQYFGPGTRLLVL.

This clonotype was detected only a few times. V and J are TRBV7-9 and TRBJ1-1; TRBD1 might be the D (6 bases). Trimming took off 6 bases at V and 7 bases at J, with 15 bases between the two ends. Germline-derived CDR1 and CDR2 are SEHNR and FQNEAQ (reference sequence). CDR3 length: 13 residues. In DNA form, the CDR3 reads TGTGCCAGCAGACCAGACAGGAACCTTGAAGCTTTCTTT. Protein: CASRPDRNLEAFF. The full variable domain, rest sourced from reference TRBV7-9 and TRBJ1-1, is DTGVSQNPRHKITKRGQNVTFRCDPISEHNRLYWYRQTLGQGPEFLTYFQNEAQLEKSRLLSDRFSAERPKGSFSTLEIQRTEQGDSAMYLCASRPDRNLEAFFGQGTRLTVV.

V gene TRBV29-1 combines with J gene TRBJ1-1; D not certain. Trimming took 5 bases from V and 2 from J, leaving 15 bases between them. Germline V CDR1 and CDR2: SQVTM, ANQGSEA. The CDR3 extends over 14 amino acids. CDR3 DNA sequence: TGCAGCGTTCACCCACGCGGCAGTAACACTGAAGCTTTCTTT. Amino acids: CSVHPRGSNTEAFF.

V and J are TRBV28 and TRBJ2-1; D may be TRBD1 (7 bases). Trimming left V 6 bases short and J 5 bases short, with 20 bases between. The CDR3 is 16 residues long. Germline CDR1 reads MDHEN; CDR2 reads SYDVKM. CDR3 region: CASSPGGRSRNNEQFF. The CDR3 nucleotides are TGTGCCAGCAGCCCAGGGGGGAGAAGTAGGAACAATGAGCAGTTCTTC.

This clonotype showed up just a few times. CDR3 DNA: TGTGCCAGCAGTTTACGGCAGGGTGGGACAGATACGCAGTATTTT. Translation: CASSLRQGGTDTQYF. This chain connects TRBV12-3 or TRBV12-4 to TRBJ2-3, with D possibly matching TRBD1 (5 bases). This CDR3 is 15 amino acids long. Trimming left V 2 bases short and J 3 bases short, with 12 bases between.

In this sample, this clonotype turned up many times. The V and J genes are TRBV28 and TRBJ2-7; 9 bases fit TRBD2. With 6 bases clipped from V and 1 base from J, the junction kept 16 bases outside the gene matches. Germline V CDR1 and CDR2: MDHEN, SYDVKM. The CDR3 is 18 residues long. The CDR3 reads CASSPVWAGGPRSYEQYF. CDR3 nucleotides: TGTGCCAGCAGCCCCGTGTGGGCGGGAGGGCCTCGGTCCTACGAGCAGTACTTC.